Listed below are T cell receptor beta chains from one sample, sequenced in a study of T cells after yellow fever vaccination. TCRdb independently ran MiXCR on the 5' RACE reads; one entry per CDR3 protein. The sample has about 260,000 distinct CDR3 sequences, about 3.9% seen once; the top ten hold 15% to 20%. The sample was PBMCs, taken 15 days after the yellow fever booster vaccination. The receptor source for this set is a man younger than 35 who received the YFV17D yellow fever vaccine. The CDR3 runs from the conserved cysteine through the conserved F or W. The D gene is left open where the match is weak. Size is stated for part of the rows, as once, few or many counts, or as a class when the clone is expanded.

CDR3,DNA,J,V,size,D
CASRDGDQETQYF,TGTGCCAGCAGAGACGGAGACCAAGAGACCCAGTACTTC,TRBJ2-5,TRBV27,many,NA
CASSESKGGEKLFF,TGTGCCAGCAGTGAATCAAAGGGAGGGGAAAAACTGTTTTTT,TRBJ1-4,TRBV25-1,many,NA
CASSPIENTGELFF,TGCGCCAGCAGTCCTATAGAGAACACCGGGGAGCTGTTTTTT,TRBJ2-2,TRBV5-1,many,NA
CASSSGLAGRTGELFF,TGTGCCAGTAGTTCGGGACTAGCGGGTCGCACCGGGGAGCTGTTTTTT,TRBJ2-2,TRBV19,many,TRBD2
CSARDRFRVGQYNEQFF,TGCAGTGCTAGGGACCGTTTTAGGGTAGGACAGTACAATGAGCAGTTCTTC,TRBJ2-1,TRBV20-1,many,NA
CASSLTDKNTEAFF,TGTGCCAGCAGCTTAACAGACAAGAACACTGAAGCTTTCTTT,TRBJ1-1,TRBV7-9,many,NA
CASSVGRFTSTDTQYF,TGTGCCAGCAGCGTAGGACGGTTCACATCCACAGATACGCAGTATTTT,TRBJ2-3,TRBV9,many,NA
CASSPLRFQGGNTEAFF,TGTGCCAGCAGCCCCCTAAGGTTTCAGGGGGGGAACACTGAAGCTTTCTTT,TRBJ1-1,TRBV7-9,many,TRBD1
CASSRDVMNYGYTF,TGTGCCAGCAGCCGAGACGTGATGAACTATGGCTACACCTTC,TRBJ1-2,TRBV7-2,many,NA
CASSFGTGDTIYF,TGTGCCAGCAGCTTCGGGACAGGGGACACCATATATTTT,TRBJ1-3,TRBV7-2,many,TRBD1
CASSRDRDAFF,TGTGCCAGCAGCCGGGACAGGGACGCTTTCTTT,TRBJ1-1,TRBV5-6,many,TRBD1
CAISTGDNGNQPQHF,TGTGCCATCAGCACAGGGGACAATGGCAATCAGCCCCAGCATTTT,TRBJ1-5,TRBV10-3,many,TRBD1
CASSQGGHYEQYF,TGTGCCAGCAGCCAAGGGGGCCATTACGAGCAGTACTTC,TRBJ2-7,TRBV3-1,many,NA
CASSVVGEGQPQHF,TGTGCCAGCAGCGTAGTCGGGGAAGGTCAGCCCCAGCATTTT,TRBJ1-5,TRBV9,many,NA
CASSQFGRPRETQYF,TGTGCCAGCAGCCAGTTTGGACGGCCCCGGGAGACCCAGTACTTC,TRBJ2-5,TRBV7-6,many,NA
CSARIPQENIQYF,TGCAGTGCTAGAATCCCCCAGGAAAACATTCAGTACTTC,TRBJ2-4,TRBV20-1,many,NA
CASSLGGQTISPLHF,TGTGCCAGCAGTTTAGGAGGACAGACAATTTCACCCCTCCACTTT,TRBJ1-6,TRBV27,many,NA
CSAGQQGTYGYTF,TGCAGTGCCGGACAACAGGGGACATATGGCTACACCTTC,TRBJ1-2,TRBV20-1,many,TRBD1
CASSSRGGGNSPLHF,TGTGCCAGCAGCTCTCGAGGGGGTGGGAATTCACCCCTCCACTTT,TRBJ1-6,TRBV9,many,NA
CASSWGQGTGELFF,TGTGCCAGCAGCTGGGGACAGGGGACCGGGGAGCTGTTTTTT,TRBJ2-2,TRBV7-6,many,TRBD1
CASSARDRAQETQYF,TGTGCCAGCAGCGCCCGGGACAGGGCTCAAGAGACCCAGTACTTC,TRBJ2-5,TRBV5-6,many,TRBD1
CASSPVGTGQNEKLFF,TGCGCCAGCAGCCCGGTAGGGACAGGGCAAAATGAAAAACTGTTTTTT,TRBJ1-4,TRBV5-1,many,TRBD1
CASSLRELAFF,TGTGCCAGCAGCTTGCGGGAGTTGGCTTTCTTT,TRBJ1-1,TRBV5-5,many,NA
CSVEGPGGAYTF,TGCAGCGTTGAAGGGCCAGGGGGAGCCTACACCTTC,TRBJ1-2,TRBV29-1,many,TRBD1
CSASDAGGGTEAFF,TGCAGTGCTAGTGACGCGGGGGGAGGGACTGAAGCTTTCTTT,TRBJ1-1,TRBV20-1,many,NA
CASSLKGLGYTF,TGTGCCAGCAGTTTGAAAGGGCTTGGCTACACCTTC,TRBJ1-2,TRBV28,many,NA
CASSDGWGTQYF,TGTGCCAGCTCTGACGGGTGGGGTACGCAGTATTTT,TRBJ2-3,TRBV2,many,NA
CASSQGAGVSTDTQYF,TGCGCCAGCAGCCAAGGAGCGGGGGTTAGCACAGATACGCAGTATTTT,TRBJ2-3,TRBV4-3,many,TRBD2
CASSTRQEHLAKNIQYF,TGTGCCAGCAGCACAAGACAGGAGCACCTAGCCAAAAACATTCAGTACTTC,TRBJ2-4,TRBV5-5,many,NA
CASSFGGNTQYF,TGTGCCAGCAGTTTTGGTGGGAATACGCAGTATTTT,TRBJ2-3,TRBV12-3/TRBV12-4,many,NA
CASSQTDTLNTEAFF,TGCGCCAGCAGCCAGACGGACACGTTGAACACTGAAGCTTTCTTT,TRBJ1-1,TRBV4-1,many,NA
CASSTEPLRGYTF,TGTGCCAGCAGCACGGAGCCGCTACGAGGCTACACCTTC,TRBJ1-2,TRBV7-9,many,NA
CASSAPGGLAHEQYF,TGTGCCAGCAGCGCTCCGGGGGGCTTAGCCCACGAGCAGTACTTC,TRBJ2-7,TRBV7-9,many,NA
CSASDRGRETQYF,TGCAGTGCTAGCGACAGGGGGCGAGAGACCCAGTACTTC,TRBJ2-5,TRBV20-1,many,TRBD1
CASRERGKEDTQYF,TGTGCCAGCAGGGAGCGGGGGAAGGAAGATACGCAGTATTTT,TRBJ2-3,TRBV27,many,TRBD2
CRPQGLTDTQYF,TGCAGACCACAGGGGCTCACAGATACGCAGTATTTT,TRBJ2-3,TRBV29-1,many,TRBD1
CAWSVGLYGYTF,TGTGCCTGGAGTGTTGGACTCTATGGCTACACCTTC,TRBJ1-2,TRBV30,many,NA
CASSLRKSGDRATEAFF,TGTGCCAGCAGCTTGAGAAAATCGGGGGACAGGGCGACTGAAGCTTTCTTT,TRBJ1-1,TRBV5-4,many,TRBD1
CASSETGGRTGELFF,TGTGCCAGCAGTGAGACGGGGGGCCGAACCGGGGAGCTGTTTTTT,TRBJ2-2,TRBV25-1,NA,NA
CASRGGQGDGYTF,TGCGCCAGCAGAGGGGGGCAGGGCGATGGCTACACCTTC,TRBJ1-2,TRBV5-1,many,NA